One and the same sample provided the 24 T cell receptor beta chains below, sequenced in a study of blood T cell repertoires in COVID-19. Clones were sequenced by immunoSEQ multiplex PCR, and TCRdb holds only the in-frame ones, with some missing. The sample consists of over 200,000 clones, approximately 87% of them appearing once. The sequenced sample was PBMCs or T cells enriched from blood (not recorded which). The receptor source for this set is a woman aged 45-60 years in a cohort exposed to, infected with or recovered from COVID-19 (not recorded which).

This clone was detected a few times. This chain uses TRBV3-1 (or the pseudogene TRBV3-2) with TRBJ1-2; D is unresolved. V lost 8 bases and J lost 5, with 9 bases in between. Germline values: CDR1 LGHDT, CDR2 YNNKEL (reference sequence). This CDR3 spans 11 amino acids. CDR3 loop: CASGETYGYTF. CDR3 nucleotide sequence: TGTGCCAGCGGGGAGACTTATGGCTACACCTTC.

The J gene is TRBJ1-6, the V gene TRBV3-1 (or the pseudogene TRBV3-2); D not certain. V dropped 5 bases and J dropped 7 bases, with 12 bases sitting between them. The CDR3 runs to 14 residues. The germline V gene has CDR1 LGHDT and CDR2 YNNKEL (reference sequence). CDR3 protein: CASSEPVFNSPLHF. The CDR3 nucleotides are TGTGCCAGCAGCGAACCGGTTTTCAATTCACCCCTCCACTTT.

This clone has a single count. This sequence joins TRBV4-3 and TRBJ1-5; D remains ambiguous. CDR1 and CDR2 from the germline V gene are LGHNA and YSLEER. The germline V and J ends were trimmed by 0 bases and 6 bases, with 12 bases remaining between them. The CDR3 has 15 residues. The CDR3 loop reads CASSQELRYGQPQHF. The CDR3 nucleotides are TGCGCCAGCAGCCAAGAACTGCGCTACGGTCAGCCCCAGCATTTT.

The V and J genes are TRBV11-2 and TRBJ1-4, with D uncertain. Germline lookup yields CDR1 SGHAT and CDR2 FQNNGV. CDR3 length: 14 amino acids. V was pared by 2 bases and J by 5 bases, with 9 bases between. As DNA, the CDR3 is TGTGCCAGCAGCTTACGGCGGAGCAATGAAAAACTGTTTTTT. Its protein is CASSLRRSNEKLFF.

V and J are TRBV10-1 and TRBJ2-5; no reliable D call. This CDR3 has 13 residues. The ends were cut back, 0 bases at V and 7 bases at J, with 9 bases in the middle. CDR1 is WNHNN, CDR2 SYGVQD, per germline (reference sequence). CDR3 in DNA: TGCGCCAGCAGTGAGTCCCCTCCGGGGACCCAGTACTTC. Translating it yields CASSESPPGTQYF.

This clone was seen a handful of times. The V gene is TRBV6-5, the J gene TRBJ1-6; 7 nucleotides agree with TRBD1. This CDR3 is built from 15 residues. Per the germline V gene, CDR1 is MNHEY and CDR2 is SVGAGI. With 8 bases clipped from V and 6 bases from J, the junction kept 10 bases outside the gene matches. The CDR3 nucleotides are TGTGCCAGCGATAAACAGGGGCCGGTTAATTCACCCCTCCACTTT. Encoded protein: CASDKQGPVNSPLHF.

The chain has TRBV27 and TRBJ2-3; D might be TRBD2 (7 bases). From germline, CDR1 is MNHEY and CDR2 SMNVEV (reference sequence). V dropped 2 bases and J dropped 1 base, with 10 bases sitting between them. CDR3 size: 15 residues. For the CDR3, the DNA is TGTGCCAGCAGTTTAGGCGGGGGCCGCACAGATACGCAGTATTTT. Protein product: CASSLGGGRTDTQYF.

CDR3 coding DNA: TGCGCCAGCACCACTAGGACAGAGCCCTACGAGCAGTACTTC. Protein sequence: CASTTRTEPYEQYF. The V call is TRBV5-1, the J call TRBJ2-7, with D maybe TRBD1 (6 bases). V lost 6 bases to trimming and J lost 2 bases, with 15 bases between them. Per the germline V gene, CDR1 is SGHRS and CDR2 is YFSETQ. This CDR3 region has 14 residues.

This clone appeared a few times. The rearrangement uses TRBV11-2 and TRBJ2-1; TRBD1 matches at 8 bases. This CDR3 spans 14 amino acids. Trimming removed 2 bases from V and 4 bases from J; junction bases left unmatched: 1. Germline V CDR1 and CDR2: SGHAT, FQNNGV. The chain's CDR3 is CASSLTGGYNEQFF. The CDR3 nucleotides are TGTGCCAGCAGCTTAACAGGGGGTTACAATGAGCAGTTCTTC.

The genes are TRBV11-3 and TRBJ2-1; D possibly corresponds to TRBD1 (6 bases). CDR1 is SGHNT, CDR2 YENEEA, per germline. Trimming took off 5 bases at V and 7 bases at J, with 18 bases between the two ends. CDR3 length: 15 amino acids. The CDR3 sequence is CASSKGDGPMNEQFF. The CDR3 nucleotides read TGTGCCAGCAGCAAGGGGGACGGGCCCATGAATGAGCAGTTCTTC.

The V gene is TRBV2, the J gene TRBJ2-2, with TRBD2 as a possible D gene (5 bases). Trimming pared 6 bases from V and 10 bases from J, leaving 15 bases between. Germline V gene lookup returns CDR1 SNHLY and CDR2 FYNNEI. CDR3 length equals 13 residues. The CDR3 is CASSGVPPEELFF. DNA of the CDR3: TGTGCCAGCAGCGGGGTCCCTCCGGAGGAGCTGTTTTTT. The full variable domain, rest sourced from reference TRBV2 and TRBJ2-2, is EPEVTQTPSHQVTQMGQEVILRCVPISNHLYFYWYRQILGQKVEFLVSFYNNEISEKSEIFDDQFSVERPDGSNFTLKIRSTKLEDSAMYFCASSGVPPEELFFGEGSRLTVL.

The chain has TRBV7-3 and TRBJ2-3; 9 bases line up with TRBD2. Germline values: CDR1 SGHTA, CDR2 FQGTGA. The CDR3 totals 16 residues. J lost 6 bases, V lost 5 bases, and 12 bases had no gene match. In DNA form, the CDR3 reads TGTGCCAGCAGCCCTAGAGCGGGGGGTTTGTCCGATACGCAGTATTTT. Residues: CASSPRAGGLSDTQYF.

This clone was observed once. V gene TRBV10-3 combines with J gene TRBJ2-1; 11 bases match TRBD2. CDR1 ENHRY and CDR2 SYGVKD come from the germline V gene. This CDR3 is 15 amino acids long. V lost 2 bases to trimming and J lost 9 bases; unmatched junction nucleotides: 6. CDR3: CAISEILAGAGEQFF. The CDR3 DNA follows: TGTGCCATCAGTGAGATACTAGCGGGGGCTGGTGAGCAGTTCTTC.

In its sample, this clone was seen a few times. The chain joins TRBV19 to TRBJ2-3, with 8 bases aligning to TRBD2. Losses at the gene ends were 6 bases for V and 5 bases for J; bases not matched to a gene: 7. The CDR3 loop spans 14 amino acids. Germline CDR1 is LNHDA and CDR2 is SQIVND (reference sequence). CDR3 sequence reads: CASRNRGGQDTQYF. The CDR3 DNA reads TGTGCCAGTAGAAACCGGGGGGGCCAAGATACGCAGTATTTT.

The J gene is TRBJ2-3, the V gene TRBV20-1; D is unclear. Germline assignment: CDR1 DFQATT and CDR2 SNEGSKA (reference sequence). V lost 3 bases to trimming and J lost 7 bases, with 11 bases between them. The CDR3 is 12 residues long. The CDR3 here is CSASSRINTQYF. In DNA, the CDR3 is TGCAGTGCTAGTTCGAGGATCAATACGCAGTATTTT.

J is TRBJ2-1 and V is TRBV3-1 (or the pseudogene TRBV3-2), with 8 bases matching TRBD2. CDR1 and CDR2 from the germline V gene are LGHDT and YNNKEL (reference sequence). This CDR3 is 15 amino acids long. Trimming cost V 6 bases and J 1 base; bases outside gene matches: 5. CDR3 residues: CASSHSGVSYNEQFF. The CDR3 coding sequence is TGTGCCAGCAGTCATAGCGGGGTATCCTACAATGAGCAGTTCTTC.

The gene calls are TRBV6-1 and TRBJ1-5, with 7 positions matching TRBD1. V was pared by 2 bases and J by 8 bases, with 9 bases of the junction left unmatched. This CDR3 contains 15 residues. Germline lookup yields CDR1 MNHNS and CDR2 SASEGT. Written as DNA, the CDR3 is TGTGCCAGCAGTGAATTTGGCAGGGGGGTGGAGCCCCAGCATTTT. The encoded protein is CASSEFGRGVEPQHF.

The CDR3 spells CASSQQFQETQYF. The CDR3 DNA reads TGTGCCAGCAGCCAACAGTTCCAAGAGACCCAGTACTTC. V usage is TRBV6-6 and J usage is TRBJ2-5; D is unclear. V dropped 6 bases and J dropped 1 base, with 9 bases sitting between them. This CDR3 region has 13 residues. CDR1 and CDR2 (germline): MNHNY, SVGAGI (reference sequence).

This rearrangement joins TRBV11-3 to TRBJ2-5; TRBD2 matches at 8 bases. The trim removed 1 base at V and 1 base at J, leaving 5 bases unmatched. Germline V lookup: CDR1 SGHNT, CDR2 YENEEA. The CDR3 is 16 amino acids. CDR3 sequence: CASSLGAGGLQETQYF. The CDR3 DNA is TGTGCCAGCAGCTTAGGGGCGGGGGGCCTCCAAGAGACCCAGTACTTC.

V is TRBV21-1 and J is TRBJ1-4. TRBV21-1 is recorded as a pseudogene. The CDR3 consists of 16 residues. The CDR3 coding sequence is TGTGCCAGCAGCAACCGCTCGGGTAGGTCTAATGAAAAACTGTTTTTT. It is translated as CASSNRSGRSNEKLFF.

The chain combines TRBV9 with TRBJ2-7; TRBD1 agrees at 7 bases. With 3 bases clipped from V and 6 bases from J, the junction kept 6 bases outside the gene matches. The germline V gene encodes CDR1 SGDLS and CDR2 YYNGEE. There are 13 residues in the CDR3. The CDR3 reads CASSATTGSEQYF. Here the CDR3 DNA reads TGTGCCAGCAGCGCAACGACAGGGTCCGAGCAGTACTTC.

V usage is TRBV10-3 and J usage is TRBJ1-2; 12 bases fit TRBD1. The CDR3 extends over 14 amino acids. Germline lookup yields CDR1 ENHRY and CDR2 SYGVKD. V lost 4 bases to trimming and J lost 7 bases; unmatched junction nucleotides: 4. CDR3 residues: CAISGGQGARGYTF. In nucleotides, the CDR3 is TGTGCCATCAGTGGGGGACAGGGGGCGCGTGGCTACACCTTC.

This chain links TRBV24-1 with TRBJ2-3, with D tentatively TRBD1 (6 bases). V was cut by 3 bases and J by 3 bases, with 15 bases left in between. Germline V gene lookup returns CDR1 KGHDR and CDR2 SFDVKD. There are 16 residues in the CDR3. The CDR3 is CATSDTGQGYTDTQYF. The CDR3 nucleotides are TGTGCCACCAGTGATACGGGGCAGGGGTATACAGATACGCAGTATTTT.

This rearrangement joins TRBV24-1 to TRBJ1-2; the D gene is possibly TRBD1 (5 bases). CDR3 size: 15 residues. Germline V CDR1 and CDR2: KGHDR, SFDVKD. With 3 bases removed from V and 1 base from J, the gap between germline ends came to 11 bases. The CDR3 protein is CATSDSGGNNYGYTF. The CDR3 DNA reads TGTGCCACCAGTGATAGCGGGGGGAATAACTATGGCTACACCTTC.